Shown below are 15 T cell receptor beta chains from a single sample sequenced in a study of tissue T cells after allogeneic stem cell transplantation. TCRdb's copy holds only in-frame clones and misses some; the assay was immunoSEQ multiplex PCR. This sample has about 48,000 clones, with roughly 73% found just once. Sequenced: sorted cells pooled from one or two spleens. All receptors derive from a pool of C57BL/6 mice in good health.

This clone was counted once. The genes are named according to mouse. The read is 1 residue too short to cover the CDR3 end, so that end is filled in from the germline J gene. V gene TRBV13-2 combines with J gene TRBJ2-4, with 12 bases identical to TRBD2. This CDR3 contains 16 residues. J gave up 0 bases and V 5 bases, and 4 bases lay outside the gene matches. CDR1 NNHNN and CDR2 SYGAGS come from the germline V gene (reference sequence). The CDR3 here is CASGGTGGRSQNTLYF. The part of the CDR3 DNA that was read is TGTGCCAGCGGAGGGACTGGGGGGCGGAGTCAAAACACCTTGTAC.

Note on this clone: Each gene name is a mouse one. The CDR3 goes on 1 residue after the read ends, and that part is filled in from the germline J gene. The chain joins TRBV3 to TRBJ2-5, with a possible D match to TRBD2 (6 bases). Germline CDR1 and CDR2: SNHLY and FYNGKV (reference sequence). V was clipped by 5 bases and J by 5 bases, with 8 bases between them. The CDR3 has 12 amino acids. The CDR3 sequence: CASSRDLDTQYF. CDR3 DNA, as far as it was read: TGTGCCAGCAGCCGGGACTTAGACACCCAGTAC.

As concerns this clone: Germline and genes: mouse. The read ends 1 residue before the CDR3 terminus; that terminus is restored from the germline J gene. This rearrangement joins TRBV3 to TRBJ2-7; 12 bases map to TRBD1. Trimming cost V 6 bases and J 7 bases; bases outside gene matches: 7. Germline CDR1 reads SNHLY; CDR2 reads FYNGKV (reference sequence). This CDR3 comprises 14 residues. The CDR3 here is CASRSGQGAREQYF. The covered CDR3 bases are TGTGCCAGCAGGTCGGGACAGGGGGCGCGAGAACAGTAC.

This clone was counted only a few times. The gene names given are mouse names. From the germline J gene comes the end of the CDR3, since the read stops 1 residue before it. The identical CDR3 is also encoded by other nucleotide sequences in the sample. This chain joins TRBV13-2 and TRBJ2-7; 11 bases are a match to TRBD2. Per germline, CDR1 NNHNN and CDR2 SYGAGS (reference sequence). V dropped 3 bases and J dropped 3; count of bases not matched to a gene: 2. This CDR3 has 14 amino acids. CDR3 residues: CASGGGTGGYEQYF. The DNA read from the CDR3 is TGTGCCAGCGGTGGCGGGACTGGGGGCTATGAACAGTAC.

For this clone: The gene names given are mouse names. The read gets to within 1 residue of the CDR3 end, and the germline J gene fills in the rest. V usage is TRBV13-2 and J usage is TRBJ2-1; no clear D. Trimming cost V 6 bases and J 0 bases, with 10 bases left between them. The CDR3 has 14 residues. The germline gives CDR1 NNHNN, CDR2 SYGAGS (reference sequence). The CDR3 reads CASAETANYAEQFF. The CDR3 bases that were read are TGTGCCAGCGCTGAGACGGCTAACTATGCTGAGCAGTTC.

Points on this clone: Any gene name here is a mouse gene name. The read gets to within 1 residue of the CDR3 end, and the germline J gene fills in the rest. J is TRBJ2-5 and V is TRBV12-1; TRBD2 matches at 8 bases. V gave up 2 bases and J gave up 3 bases; unmatched junction bases: 3. The CDR3 is 14 amino acids. Germline assignment: CDR1 SGHSN and CDR2 HYEKVE. CDR3 DNA, as far as it was read: TGTGCCAGCTCTCCCGTGGGGGGGCAAGACACCCAGTAC. Translation gives CASSPVGGQDTQY. The complete CDR3 reads CASSPVGGQDTQYF.

As regards this clone: The germline and genes are mouse ones. The read halts 1 residue ahead of the CDR3 end, with the missing end drawn from the germline J gene. The chain uses TRBV13-3 and TRBJ1-3; D is perhaps TRBD1 (6 bases). V shed 0 bases and J shed 2 bases, with 9 bases lying between them. The CDR3 covers 15 residues. Germline assignment: CDR1 NNHDY and CDR2 SYVADS. The CDR3 protein is CASSDVRGAGNTLYF. Partial CDR3 DNA: TGTGCCAGCAGTGATGTCAGGGGTGCTGGAAATACGCTCTAT.

For this clone: Genes and germline are mouse. The read stops 1 residue short of the end of the CDR3; the missing end is completed from the germline J gene. This chain links TRBV16 with TRBJ2-7, with unresolved D. The V end was cut by 1 base, the J end by 0 bases, with 4 bases between. CDR1 and CDR2 from the germline V gene are SGHSA and FRNQAP. This CDR3 is built from 13 residues. Here the CDR3 reads CASSLAFSYEQYF. The part of the CDR3 DNA that was read is TGTGCAAGCAGCTTAGCTTTCTCCTATGAACAGTAC.

With respect to this clone: All gene names here are mouse names. The sequenced fragment ends 1 residue before the CDR3 boundary, so the rest is inferred from the germline J gene. The chain couples TRBV13-2 to TRBJ1-4; 7 bases line up with TRBD1. With 7 bases clipped from V and 4 bases from J, the junction kept 1 base outside the gene matches. The CDR3 is 12 amino acids. Germline CDR1 reads NNHNN; CDR2 reads SYGAGS (reference sequence). The CDR3 loop is CASWDSNERLFF. The covered CDR3 bases are TGTGCCAGCTGGGACAGCAACGAAAGATTATTT.

Notes on this clone: Gene names are mouse gene names. The read is 1 residue too short to cover the CDR3 end, so that end is filled in from the germline J gene. This sequence joins TRBV13-3 and TRBJ2-5; 9 positions match TRBD1. The germline V gene has CDR1 NNHDY and CDR2 SYVADS. With 7 bases clipped from V and 5 bases from J, the junction kept 5 bases outside the gene matches. This CDR3 region has 13 residues. CDR3 DNA (partial): TGTGCCAGCGCGGGACAGGGAAGAGACACCCAGTAC. Its translation is CASAGQGRDTQY. In full, the CDR3 is CASAGQGRDTQYF.

Of note for this clone: Genes and germline come from the mouse. The sequenced fragment ends 1 residue before the CDR3 boundary, so the rest is inferred from the germline J gene. The chain has TRBV2 and TRBJ2-4; TRBD2 agrees at 8 bases. This CDR3 has 16 residues. Germline V gene data show CDR1 as LGHNA and CDR2 as YSYQKL. Germline trimming cut 1 base from V and 1 base from J; bases unmatched to any gene: 4. Here the CDR3 reads CASSQAPGGRQNTLYF. The DNA read from the CDR3 is TGTGCCAGCAGCCAAGCCCCTGGGGGGCGTCAAAACACCTTGTAC.

In the case of this clone: Genes here carry mouse names. Other DNA sequences of this sample code for an identical CDR3. CDR3 DNA, as far as it was read: TGTGCCAGCAGCCAAGACAGCTATGCTGAGCAGTTC. Amino acids: CASSQDSYAEQF. The whole CDR3 sequence reads CASSQDSYAEQFF. The chain links TRBV5 to TRBJ2-1, with D uncertain. The missing CDR3 end, 1 residue past where the read stops, is filled in from the germline J gene. V was cut by 0 bases and J by 3 bases, with 3 bases left in between. The germline CDR1 and CDR2 sequences are LGHNA and YNLKQL (reference sequence). The CDR3 contains 13 residues.

About this clone: Genes and germline come from the mouse. Partial CDR3 DNA: TGTGCCAGCTCTCTCGAATCCGGGGCGGGAAATACGCTCTAT. Translated: CASSLESGAGNTLY. The whole CDR3 region reads CASSLESGAGNTLYF. The chain joins TRBV12-2 to TRBJ1-3, with TRBD1 as a possible D gene (5 bases). The read halts 1 residue ahead of the CDR3 end, with the missing end drawn from the germline J gene. The V gene lost 0 bases and the J gene lost 4 bases, with 12 bases spanning the gap. The CDR3 sequence is 15 residues long. Germline V lookup: CDR1 SGHLS, CDR2 HYDKME.

As to this clone: Mouse germline and gene names are used. The sequence runs out 1 residue before the end of the CDR3; the remainder is reconstructed from the germline J gene. The rearrangement joins TRBV26 to TRBJ2-5, with 13 bases identical to TRBD2. The V gene's germline CDR1 is KGHPV and CDR2 FQNQEV (reference sequence). The CDR3 is 15 amino acids. The V and J ends lost 6 bases and 3 bases, in that order; junction bases with no gene match: 3. The CDR3 loop is CASSPGLGGQDTQYF. CDR3 DNA (partial): TGTGCCAGCAGCCCGGGACTGGGGGGGCAAGACACCCAGTAC.

Comment on this clone: Gene names and germline refer to mouse. The read comes to an end 1 residue before the CDR3 does, leaving the germline J gene to fill in the end. V usage is TRBV29 and J usage is TRBJ1-5, with 8 bases matching TRBD1. From germline, CDR1 is MSHET and CDR2 SYDVDS. This CDR3 has 14 amino acids. Losses at the gene ends were 3 bases for V and 3 bases for J; bases not matched to a gene: 1. The CDR3: CASSLDRANQAPLF. The sequenced CDR3 bases are TGTGCTAGCAGTTTGGACAGGGCCAACCAGGCTCCGCTT. Supplemented by reference TRBV29 and TRBJ1-5, the full variable domain reads DMKVTQMPRYLIKRMGENVLLECGQDMSHETMYWYRQDPGLGLQLIYISYDVDSNSEGDIPKGYRVSRKKREHFSLILDSAKTNQTSVYFCASSLDRANQAPLFGEGTRLSVL.